The 20 T cell receptor beta chains below were found in one sample sequenced in a study of CD8 T cells in ankylosing spondylitis. The study's findings and limits: Typical of ankylosing spondylitis blood, it appeared, was a TCR beta motif of fewer than 10 highly homologous variants.

Antigens of these TCRs are unknown. TCRdb processed the 5' RACE reads anew with MiXCR; each CDR3 protein has one entry. The repertoire holds roughly 700,000 distinct CDR3 sequences, 15% to 20% seen once, with around 19% in the top ten. Sequenced material: blood, either unsorted or a sorted T cell fraction (not recorded which). The receptors stem from a male donor with ankylosing spondylitis.

The J gene is TRBJ2-3, the V gene TRBV20-1; 9 bases line up with TRBD2. The V gene end was trimmed by 3 bases and the J gene end by 0 bases; junction bases not matched to a gene: 7. The V gene's germline CDR1 is DFQATT and CDR2 SNEGSKA (reference sequence). The CDR3 is made up of 16 amino acids. The CDR3 loop is CSASYRTSVSTDTQYF. In DNA form, the CDR3 reads TGCAGTGCTAGTTACCGGACTAGCGTTAGCACAGATACGCAGTATTTT.

Of note for this clonotype: A read error may produce the germline difference seen at one junction end. The J gene is TRBJ2-7, the V gene TRBV4-3, with 12 bases that match TRBD2. CDR1 is LGHNA, CDR2 YSLEER, per germline. This CDR3 is 17 amino acids long. The chain's CDR3 is CAGSQDTSGRPDYEQYF. DNA for the CDR3: TGCGCCGGCAGCCAAGATACTAGCGGGAGGCCCGACTACGAGCAGTACTTC.

The table lists this clonotype with a few counts. CDR3 nucleotides: TGTGCCAGCATGAACCGGGAGAGGGACCATGGCTACACCTTC. This codes for CASMNRERDHGYTF. V is TRBV28 and J is TRBJ1-2; D perhaps matches TRBD1 (5 bases). The length of the CDR3 is 14 residues. The germline gives CDR1 MDHEN, CDR2 SYDVKM. The V end was cut by 7 bases, the J end by 6 bases, with 18 bases between.

V gene TRBV4-3 combines with J gene TRBJ2-4; D is ambiguous. The germline V gene has CDR1 LGHNA and CDR2 YSLEER. CDR3 length: 15 residues. V was shortened by 0 bases and J by 5 bases, with 11 bases between the two germline ends. CDR3 amino acids: CASSQDGTTENIQYF. DNA of the CDR3: TGCGCCAGCAGCCAAGATGGAACTACCGAAAACATTCAGTACTTC.

In this sample, this clonotype turned up a few times. The chain uses TRBV4-3 and TRBJ2-5; no firm D call. The CDR3 is made up of 15 amino acids. The V gene's germline CDR1 is LGHNA and CDR2 YSLEER. The germline V and J ends were trimmed by 1 base and 4 bases, with 13 bases remaining between them. The CDR3 DNA reads TGCGCCAGCAGCCAAGGGCTCCTAGGGTTAGAGACCCAGTACTTC. It codes for CASSQGLLGLETQYF.

The chain couples TRBV5-6 to TRBJ2-1; 10 nucleotides match TRBD2. The V segment lost 0 bases and the J segment 3 bases; nucleotides outside the gene matches: 3. This CDR3 has 16 amino acids. Per germline, CDR1 SGHDT and CDR2 YYEEEE. The CDR3 DNA is TGTGCCAGCAGCTTGGCTAGCGGGGGATACTACAATGAGCAGTTCTTC. It encodes CASSLASGGYYNEQFF.

The CDR3 reads CASSSLADYNEQFF. CDR3 bases: TGTGCCAGCAGTTCACTGGCAGACTACAATGAGCAGTTCTTC. This chain links TRBV28 with TRBJ2-1; D is uncertain. Trimming left V 4 bases short and J 3 bases short, with 10 bases between. Germline CDR1 MDHEN, CDR2 SYDVKM. There are 14 residues in the CDR3. The whole variable domain, remainder taken from reference TRBV28 and TRBJ2-1, is DVKVTQSSRYLVKRTGEKVFLECVQDMDHENMFWYRQDPGLGLRLIYFSYDVKMKEKGDIPEGYSVSREKKERFSLILESASTNQTSMYLCASSSLADYNEQFFGPGTRLTVL.

The rearrangement uses TRBV2 and TRBJ1-1; 7 bases are a match to TRBD1. Germline loops: CDR1 SNHLY, CDR2 FYNNEI. V lost 6 bases to trimming and J lost 4 bases; unmatched junction nucleotides: 5. This CDR3 contains 13 residues. CDR3 nucleotide sequence: TGTGCCAGCAGCAACAGGGGAGGCACTGAAGCTTTCTTT. Its protein is CASSNRGGTEAFF.

This clonotype was counted a few times. This rearrangement joins TRBV4-1 to TRBJ2-2; the D gene is possibly TRBD2 (6 bases). The V and J ends lost 4 bases and 2 bases respectively, with 8 bases between them. CDR1 is MGHRA, CDR2 YSYEKL, per germline. The CDR3 totals 14 residues. The CDR3 coding sequence is TGCGCCAGCAGCCGGACTAAAAACACCGGGGAGCTGTTTTTT. Protein sequence: CASSRTKNTGELFF.

This clonotype was seen only a few times. The V call is TRBV20-1, the J call TRBJ1-6; D remains unclear. The germline V gene has CDR1 DFQATT and CDR2 SNEGSKA (reference sequence). The CDR3 is 19 amino acids. V was trimmed by 1 base and J by 10 bases, leaving 29 bases between them. Here the CDR3 reads CSARVSLLGQAGGGSPLHF. Here the CDR3 DNA reads TGCAGTGCTAGAGTATCCCTCTTGGGCCAGGCGGGTGGTGGATCACCCCTCCACTTT.

This clonotype was seen a few times. The rearrangement joins TRBV24-1 to TRBJ2-5; D may be TRBD2 (5 bases). CDR3 length: 15 residues. Per germline, CDR1 KGHDR and CDR2 SFDVKD. Trimming took 0 bases from V and 2 from J, leaving 9 bases between them. This CDR3 is CATSDLYGEQETQYF. In DNA, the CDR3 is TGTGCCACCAGTGATTTGTACGGGGAGCAAGAGACCCAGTACTTC.

The gene calls are TRBV4-2 and TRBJ2-3; TRBD1 matches 8 bases. The V gene end was trimmed by 4 bases and the J gene end by 1 base; junction bases not matched to a gene: 4. CDR1 is LGHNA and CDR2 is YNFKEQ in the germline V gene. The CDR3 length is 15 residues. Written as DNA, the CDR3 is TGTGCCAGCAGCCCCAGGGGACAGGGCACAGATACGCAGTATTTT. Translation: CASSPRGQGTDTQYF.

This clonotype was seen a handful of times. V and J are TRBV15 and TRBJ1-5, with D possibly matching TRBD1 (6 bases). Germline loops: CDR1 LNHNV, CDR2 YYDKDF (reference sequence). The V and J ends lost 5 bases and 3 bases respectively, with 14 bases between them. The length of the CDR3 is 15 residues. The CDR3 coding sequence is TGTGCCACCAGCGGTTTCGGGGGCTTCAATCAGCCCCAGCATTTT. This sequence encodes CATSGFGGFNQPQHF.

This chain links TRBV5-1 with TRBJ1-4, with a weak D call TRBD1 (5 bases). CDR1 and CDR2 (germline): SGHRS, YFSETQ. This CDR3 region has 13 residues. V shed 5 bases and J shed 5 bases, with 10 bases lying between them. Here the CDR3 reads CASSRGENEKLFF. CDR3 nucleotides: TGCGCCAGCAGTCGGGGGGAAAATGAAAAACTGTTTTTT. The full variable domain, its missing parts supplied by reference TRBV5-1 and TRBJ1-4, is KAGVTQTPRYLIKTRGQQVTLSCSPISGHRSVSWYQQTPGQGLQFLFEYFSETQRNKGNFPGRFSGRQFSNSRSEMNVSTLELGDSALYLCASSRGENEKLFFGSGTQLSVL.

This clonotype was found a few times. The chain uses TRBV19 and TRBJ1-2; D perhaps matches TRBD1 (6 bases). V lost 8 bases to trimming and J lost 5 bases, with 21 bases between them. Germline CDR1 is LNHDA and CDR2 is SQIVND (reference sequence). This CDR3 contains 15 residues. The CDR3 DNA reads TGTGCCAGTGTTGGGGGCACCCGGGGCGGGTATGGCTACACCTTC. Translation: CASVGGTRGGYGYTF.

The V call is TRBV20-1, the J call TRBJ2-5; D is ambiguous. The length of the CDR3 is 13 residues. Trimming took off 0 bases at V and 5 bases at J, with 10 bases between the two ends. CDR1 DFQATT and CDR2 SNEGSKA come from the germline V gene (reference sequence). Here the CDR3 DNA reads TGCAGTGCTAGAGATTGGTACCTCGAGACCCAGTACTTC. It codes for CSARDWYLETQYF.

The chain carries TRBV12-3 or TRBV12-4 and TRBJ2-5; D uncertain. V was pared by 6 bases and J by 5 bases, with 10 bases between. The CDR3 runs to 12 residues. This CDR3 is CASSTLRETQYF. Written as DNA, the CDR3 is TGTGCCAGCAGCACTTTAAGGGAGACCCAGTACTTC.

V is TRBV27 and J is TRBJ2-7; TRBD1 matches at 9 bases. Germline V gives CDR1 MNHEY, CDR2 SMNVEV (reference sequence). The junction had 17 bases not matched to a gene; V was cut back by 10 bases and J by 7 bases. The CDR3 spans 15 residues. For the CDR3, the DNA is TGTGCCACCCGACCCACCGGGACAGGGTGGAGGGAGCAGTACTTC. It translates to CATRPTGTGWREQYF.

The chain links TRBV6-5 to TRBJ2-2, with D perhaps matching TRBD2 (6 bases). The CDR3 runs to 16 residues. Germline V lookup: CDR1 MNHEY, CDR2 SVGAGI. Between the trimmed V and J ends, which lost 2 bases and 4 bases, there was a span of 14 bases. The CDR3 sequence is CASSYGAGRITGELFF. The CDR3 nucleotides are TGTGCCAGCAGTTACGGAGCCGGGAGAATCACCGGGGAGCTGTTTTTT.

This clonotype was observed at least ten times. V is TRBV12-3 or TRBV12-4 and J is TRBJ1-1, with D tentatively TRBD1 (5 bases). The CDR3 consists of 14 residues. The ends were cut back, 3 bases at V and 1 base at J, with 9 bases in the middle. The CDR3 here is CASSFRGPNTEAFF. CDR3 bases: TGTGCCAGCAGTTTTCGGGGCCCGAACACTGAAGCTTTCTTT.